This T cell receptor beta chain was captured in a study of blood T cell repertoires in COVID-19. Study-level background: Material from acute and convalescent COVID-19 was sourced from the United States, Italy and Spain. PBMCs, B-cell-depleted T cells, or T cells provided the cDNA or gDNA that made up the material.

Per the authors' pipeline: Amplification of reference gene primers provided the estimated nucleated cell counts. Measured with immunoSEQ multiplex PCR; TCRdb has only the in-frame clones, and not every one. Clone size and V and J calls were adopted from that table, with D and trimming inferred from the DNA. The table has around 180,000 clones, approximately 88% seen once. This clone has only a few counts. The CDR3 consists of 14 residues. Trimming cost V 7 bases and J 1 base; bases outside gene matches: 3. In germline, CDR1 is KGHDR, CDR2 SFDVKD. This clonotype originated in a woman in her 30s with acute or convalescent COVID-19. The rearrangement joins TRBV24-1 to TRBJ2-1; TRBD1 aligns across 7 bases. The material sequenced was peripheral blood. In nucleotides, the CDR3 is TGTGCCACCAGCGCAGGGGGTTCCTACAATGAGCAGTTCTTC. This translates into CATSAGGSYNEQFF.